Given below is one T cell receptor beta chain in context. The data belong to a study of blood T cell repertoires in COVID-19. Overall study context: There were acute and convalescent COVID-19 samples, and they came from the United States, Italy and Spain.

Germline V gives CDR1 SGHVS, CDR2 FNYEAQ. The CDR3 loop spans 16 amino acids. With V trimmed by 4 bases and J by 7 bases, 11 bases remained unmatched. Participants had their cohort set by participant-reported clinical history. Source study methods: Cell counts per sample came from amplifying reference gene primers. Libraries were prepared by immunoSEQ multiplex PCR; TCRdb keeps only in-frame clonotypes and omits some of them. The D gene and trimming were derived from the DNA, and the V and J assignments and clone size from that table. The sample records some 150,000 clones, approximately 82% being singletons.

The rearrangement links TRBV7-6 to TRBJ1-4; 8 bases are shared with TRBD1. This receptor was identified in a woman aged 50 to 65 in a cohort exposed to, infected with or recovered from COVID-19 (not recorded which). The sequenced sample was PBMCs or T cells enriched from blood (not recorded which). DNA of the CDR3: TGTGCCAGCAGCTCGGGGACGGACAGGGTCGTTGAAAAACTGTTTTTT. This gives the protein CASSSGTDRVVEKLFF. Full variable domain (remainder filled in from reference TRBV7-6 and TRBJ1-4): GAGVSQSPRYKVTKRGQDVALRCDPISGHVSLYWYRQALGQGPEFLTYFNYEAQQDKSGLPNDRFSAERPEGSISTLTIQRTEQRDSAMYRCASSSGTDRVVEKLFFGSGTQLSVL.